These 27 T cell receptor beta chains share one sample of origin, sequenced in a study of persistence of HIV-infected CD4 T cells. No cognate antigen is known for these TCRs. Cells were stimulated with CMV-infected fibroblast lysates at about 9.4 ug/mL. Sorted nonresponding memory CD4+ T cells were CD40L-negative, CD69-negative, CD45RO-high. The libraries were made with immunoSEQ version 4 in survey mode. The table came from immunoSEQ multiplex PCR; TCRdb's copy has only in-frame clones and leaves some out. The profile covers roughly 32,000 clones, with around four fifths appearing a single time and about 0.83% taken by the ten largest. The starting material was CD4+ T cells sorted from PBMCs after approximately 19-hour stimulation, obtained from a patient who received antiretroviral therapy. The receptors originated from an adult man with HIV who was CMV-seropositive.

The rearrangement uses TRBV14 and TRBJ1-1; possible D gene TRBD1, 6 bases. The CDR3 extends over 14 amino acids. The V gene lost 5 bases and the J gene lost 1 base, with 11 bases spanning the gap. The germline V gene encodes CDR1 SGHDN and CDR2 FVKESK. CDR3 coding DNA: TGTGCCAGCAGCTTACCGGGACAGAACACTGAAGCTTTCTTT. It translates to CASSLPGQNTEAFF.

The genes are TRBV5-4 and TRBJ1-3; D is undetermined. The CDR3 sequence is 14 residues long. Trimming shortened V by 2 bases and J by 3 bases, and 9 bases separated the two germline ends. Germline V gene sequence: CDR1 SGHNT, CDR2 YYREEE (reference sequence). The CDR3 DNA follows: TGTGCCAGCAGCTTAGAAGGGCTTGGAAACACCATATATTTT. It encodes CASSLEGLGNTIYF.

Here the CDR3 reads CSVVPARAYEQYF. Here the CDR3 DNA reads TGCAGCGTTGTCCCGGCCAGAGCCTACGAGCAGTACTTC. J is TRBJ2-7 and V is TRBV29-1; no definite D call. The V gene's germline CDR1 is SQVTM and CDR2 ANQGSEA. Trimming pared 4 bases from V and 2 bases from J, leaving 12 bases between. This CDR3 is 13 amino acids long.

This chain connects TRBV5-1 to TRBJ1-1; D possibly corresponds to TRBD1 (5 bases). The germline V gene encodes CDR1 SGHRS and CDR2 YFSETQ. With 1 base removed from V and 6 bases from J, the gap between germline ends came to 10 bases. The CDR3 spans 13 residues. CDR3 sequence reads: CASSLSQGAEAFF. The CDR3 coding sequence is TGCGCCAGCAGCTTGTCTCAGGGAGCTGAAGCTTTCTTT. Variable domain in full (rest from reference TRBV5-1 and TRBJ1-1): KAGVTQTPRYLIKTRGQQVTLSCSPISGHRSVSWYQQTPGQGLQFLFEYFSETQRNKGNFPGRFSGRQFSNSRSEMNVSTLELGDSALYLCASSLSQGAEAFFGQGTRLTVV.

This clone occurred a few times. The chain uses TRBV4-3 and TRBJ1-6; possible D gene TRBD1, 5 bases. Trimming removed 0 bases at V and 9 bases at J, with 18 bases between. The germline V gene encodes CDR1 LGHNA and CDR2 YSLEER. The CDR3 is 17 residues long. This CDR3 is CASSQDWGKWQGSPLHF. CDR3 DNA: TGCGCCAGCAGCCAAGATTGGGGGAAGTGGCAGGGTTCACCCCTCCACTTT.

This clone was detected only a few times. The chain recombines TRBV18 with TRBJ2-7; D is unclear. The CDR3 contains 15 residues. Germline assignment: CDR1 KGHSH and CDR2 LQKENI. V was clipped by 1 base and J by 0 bases, with 10 bases between them. CDR3 in amino acids: CASSPRTASSYEQYF. CDR3 coding DNA: TGTGCCAGCTCACCACGGACGGCAAGCTCCTACGAGCAGTACTTC.

The chain links TRBV7-9 to TRBJ2-2; D not certain. Between the trimmed V and J ends, which lost 5 bases and 4 bases, there was a span of 14 bases. CDR3 length equals 15 residues. The germline gives CDR1 SEHNR, CDR2 FQNEAQ (reference sequence). In DNA, the CDR3 is TGTGCCAGCAGCGGGCCTCTATCGGGCACCGGGGAGCTGTTTTTT. It yields the protein CASSGPLSGTGELFF.

This sequence joins TRBV7-9 and TRBJ1-2, with a tentative D call TRBD1 (5 bases). Trimming left V 2 bases short and J 2 bases short, with 12 bases between. Germline V CDR1 and CDR2: SEHNR, FQNEAQ (reference sequence). The CDR3 covers 15 residues. CDR3 bases: TGTGCCAGCAGCTTACCCACGGGACCAAACTATGGCTACACCTTC. Its protein is CASSLPTGPNYGYTF.

The genes are TRBV7-8 and TRBJ2-5, with D uncertain. This CDR3 contains 13 residues. Looked up from germline, CDR1 is SGHVS and CDR2 is FQNEAQ. Trimming removed 2 bases at V and 5 bases at J, with 9 bases between. The DNA for the CDR3 is TGTGCCAGCAGCTTACGGCAGGTTGAGACCCAGTACTTC. Encoded protein: CASSLRQVETQYF.

This chain uses TRBV5-8 with TRBJ2-5; 8 positions agree with TRBD1. CDR1 and CDR2 (germline): SGHTS, YDEGEE. J lost 4 bases, V lost 0 bases, and 2 bases had no gene match. CDR3 size: 14 residues. In DNA form, the CDR3 reads TGTGCCAGCAGCTTGGGGACAGGGAGAGAGACCCAGTACTTC. Translation: CASSLGTGRETQYF.

The gene calls are TRBV19 and TRBJ1-1, with D unresolved. The V and J ends lost 3 bases and 6 bases respectively, with 14 bases between them. CDR1 is LNHDA and CDR2 is SQIVND in the germline V gene (reference sequence). The CDR3 covers 14 residues. The CDR3 loop is CASSIWGLDSEAFF. For the CDR3, the DNA is TGTGCCAGTAGTATTTGGGGTTTGGACTCTGAAGCTTTCTTT.

As DNA, the CDR3 is TGCGCCAGCAGCTCGGGACAGAACACTGAAGCTTTCTTT. Protein sequence: CASSSGQNTEAFF. The chain has TRBV5-1 and TRBJ1-1, with D maybe TRBD1 (6 bases). V lost 3 bases and J 1 base, leaving 7 bases between the germline ends. Looked up from germline, CDR1 is SGHRS and CDR2 is YFSETQ. The CDR3 covers 13 residues.

This clone was seen once. The chain links TRBV6-6 to TRBJ2-1, with 14 bases lining up with TRBD2. The CDR3 has 15 amino acids. CDR1 MNHNY and CDR2 SVGAGI come from the germline V gene (reference sequence). V gave up 6 bases and J gave up 3 bases; unmatched junction bases: 1. CDR3 sequence (DNA): TGTGCCAGCAGGGGACTAGCGGGGGACTACAATGAGCAGTTCTTC. Translating it yields CASRGLAGDYNEQFF.

This chain joins TRBV10-2 and TRBJ2-2; D might be TRBD2 (6 bases). Germline CDR1 WSHSY, CDR2 SAAADI. The CDR3 covers 15 residues. Trimming removed 5 bases from V and 2 bases from J, with 12 bases in between. CDR3: CASSPQRANTGELFF. The CDR3 DNA reads TGCGCCAGCAGTCCCCAGCGGGCAAACACCGGGGAGCTGTTTTTT.

The V and J genes are TRBV5-1 and TRBJ2-1; 7 bases fit TRBD1. The junction had 5 bases not matched to a gene; V was cut back by 6 bases and J by 8 bases. The CDR3 extends over 12 amino acids. The germline V gene has CDR1 SGHRS and CDR2 YFSETQ. The CDR3 DNA reads as TGCGCCAGCAAACGGCAGGGGGATGAGCAGTTCTTC. It encodes CASKRQGDEQFF. Based on the CDR3 plus reference TRBV5-1 and TRBJ2-1, the full variable domain is KAGVTQTPRYLIKTRGQQVTLSCSPISGHRSVSWYQQTPGQGLQFLFEYFSETQRNKGNFPGRFSGRQFSNSRSEMNVSTLELGDSALYLCASKRQGDEQFFGPGTRLTVL.

The chain uses TRBV6-2 or TRBV6-3 and TRBJ2-3, with TRBD2 identical over 8 bases. V gave up 5 bases and J gave up 1 base; unmatched junction bases: 8. The germline gives CDR1 MNHEY, CDR2 SVGEGT. The CDR3 has 16 amino acids. The CDR3 DNA reads TGTGCCAGCAGTCACGGTAGCGGGGCCCGCACAGATACGCAGTATTTT. This sequence encodes CASSHGSGARTDTQYF.

This clone has only one observation. The V and J genes are TRBV5-1 and TRBJ1-6, with 7 bases that match TRBD1. The CDR3 runs to 14 residues. Looked up from germline, CDR1 is SGHRS and CDR2 is YFSETQ. The junction had 4 bases not matched to a gene; V was cut back by 3 bases and J by 7 bases. This chain's CDR3 is CASSSQGVNSPLHF. Here the CDR3 DNA reads TGCGCCAGCAGCTCCCAGGGGGTAAATTCACCCCTCCACTTT.

V and J are TRBV5-1 and TRBJ1-5; 7 bases are a match to TRBD1. The CDR3 contains 14 residues. With 4 bases clipped from V and 5 bases from J, the junction kept 6 bases outside the gene matches. Germline CDR1 SGHRS, CDR2 YFSETQ. Here the CDR3 reads CASSPTGTHQPQHF. The CDR3 region has the DNA TGCGCCAGCAGCCCGACAGGGACCCATCAGCCCCAGCATTTT. The complete variable domain, with remaining parts taken from reference TRBV5-1 and TRBJ1-5, reads KAGVTQTPRYLIKTRGQQVTLSCSPISGHRSVSWYQQTPGQGLQFLFEYFSETQRNKGNFPGRFSGRQFSNSRSEMNVSTLELGDSALYLCASSPTGTHQPQHFGDGTRLSIL.

This chain connects TRBV28 to TRBJ2-2, with 7 bases lining up with TRBD2. V lost 6 bases, J lost 0 bases, and 4 bases stayed unmatched. From germline, CDR1 is MDHEN and CDR2 SYDVKM. The CDR3 length is 15 residues. CDR3 in DNA: TGTGCCAGCAGACTAGCGTCCTCGAACACCGGGGAGCTGTTTTTT. As protein: CASRLASSNTGELFF.

V usage is TRBV5-6 and J usage is TRBJ2-7, with 7 bases identical to TRBD2. Germline V CDR1 and CDR2: SGHDT, YYEEEE. The CDR3 has 15 amino acids. J was trimmed by 0 bases and V by 6 bases; bases with no gene match: 9. CDR3: CASIQRGRNSYEQYF. The DNA for the CDR3 is TGTGCCAGCATCCAGCGGGGCAGAAACTCCTACGAGCAGTACTTC.

By sample share, this clone is medium-sized. V and J are TRBV27 and TRBJ2-7; the D gene is possibly TRBD1 (5 bases). The germline gives CDR1 MNHEY, CDR2 SMNVEV (reference sequence). The V and J ends lost 5 bases and 0 bases respectively, with 11 bases between them. The CDR3 length is 14 residues. As DNA, the CDR3 is TGTGCCAGCAGTCGTTCAGGGTTCTCCTACGAGCAGTACTTC. It encodes CASSRSGFSYEQYF.

The chain couples TRBV30 to TRBJ1-6; 7 bases are shared with TRBD1. Germline V gene data show CDR1 as GTSNPN and CDR2 as SVGIG (reference sequence). V shed 1 base, J shed 7 bases, and the junction held 7 bases outside the gene matches. The CDR3 consists of 15 residues. CDR3 region: CAWSAADRVNSPLHF. CDR3 DNA: TGTGCCTGGAGTGCTGCCGACAGGGTAAATTCACCCCTCCACTTT.

This chain links TRBV28 with TRBJ2-5; TRBD2 is a possible D gene (5 bases). Trimming stripped 2 bases from V and 3 bases from J, with 34 bases between. Looked up from germline, CDR1 is MDHEN and CDR2 is SYDVKM. The CDR3 runs to 22 residues. The DNA for the CDR3 is TGTGCCAGCAGTTTAAAGTTAAGCGTGACGGATTGGGTCGAGGGAGTAGAAGAGACCCAGTACTTC. This gives the protein CASSLKLSVTDWVEGVEETQYF.

The chain carries TRBV19 and TRBJ1-5, with 8 bases matching TRBD1. This CDR3 contains 17 residues. The germline gives CDR1 LNHDA, CDR2 SQIVND (reference sequence). The J segment lost 6 bases and the V segment lost 5 bases, leaving 15 bases of the junction unmatched. CDR3 amino acids: CASSVSRGLGSSQPQHF. CDR3 nucleotides: TGTGCCAGTAGTGTGTCCAGGGGGCTCGGTAGTAGTCAGCCCCAGCATTTT.

The chain combines TRBV30 with TRBJ1-4, with TRBD1 as a possible D gene (5 bases). The germline CDR1 and CDR2 sequences are GTSNPN and SVGIG (reference sequence). CDR3 length equals 14 residues. Trimming took off 5 bases at V and 2 bases at J, with 12 bases between the two ends. The DNA of the CDR3 is TGTGCCTGGGGTCCGGGGGGTACTAATGAAAAACTGTTTTTT. Translating it yields CAWGPGGTNEKLFF.

The V and J genes are TRBV6-5 and TRBJ1-1; D unresolved. Germline V lookup: CDR1 MNHEY, CDR2 SVGAGI. The length of the CDR3 is 13 residues. The V and J ends lost 2 bases and 4 bases respectively, with 8 bases between them. Here the CDR3 reads CASSYREPTEAFF. CDR3 nucleotides: TGTGCCAGCAGTTACAGGGAGCCCACTGAAGCTTTCTTT.

For this clone: The same CDR3 arises from other DNA sequences in this sample as well. The rearrangement links TRBV18 to TRBJ2-5; D gene unclear. V lost 3 bases to trimming and J lost 2 bases, with 7 bases between them. CDR3 length: 13 residues. Germline lookup yields CDR1 KGHSH and CDR2 LQKENI. The DNA for the CDR3 is TGTGCCAGCTCACCCGGGCAGCAAGAGACCCAGTACTTC. Encoded protein: CASSPGQQETQYF.